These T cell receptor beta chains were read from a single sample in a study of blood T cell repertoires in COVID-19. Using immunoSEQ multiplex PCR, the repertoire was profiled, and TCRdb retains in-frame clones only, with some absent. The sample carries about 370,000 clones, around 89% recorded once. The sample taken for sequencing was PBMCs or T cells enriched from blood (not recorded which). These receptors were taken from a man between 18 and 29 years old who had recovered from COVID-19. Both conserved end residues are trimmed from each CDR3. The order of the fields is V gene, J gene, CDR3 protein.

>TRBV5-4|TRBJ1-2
ASSSTGNHGYT
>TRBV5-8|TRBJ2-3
ASSLDSSGVDTQY
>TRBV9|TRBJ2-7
ASSVDEPGLAGAYEQY
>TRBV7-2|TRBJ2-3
ASSLGLAGKTDTQY
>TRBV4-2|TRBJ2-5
ASSPLGGLAGGRQETQY
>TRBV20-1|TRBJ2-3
SASTPAGVTDTQY
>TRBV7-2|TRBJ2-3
ASSFLGTPPDTQY
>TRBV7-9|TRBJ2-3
ASSFSQGTDTQY
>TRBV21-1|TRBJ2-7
ASSPRGGDGAWSEQY
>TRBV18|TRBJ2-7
ASSLAGEQY
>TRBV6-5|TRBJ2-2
ASSHGTSGAGELF
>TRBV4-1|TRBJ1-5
ASSQDLGRGGHQPQH
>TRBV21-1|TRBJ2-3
ASSNWERGGADTQY
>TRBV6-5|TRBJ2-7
ASSQRGRVHEQY
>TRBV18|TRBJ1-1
ASSPLTGGTTEAF
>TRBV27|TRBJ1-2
ASSTTGAGNYGYT
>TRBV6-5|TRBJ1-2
ASSSSGTGGSGYT
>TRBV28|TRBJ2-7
ACRTGSYEQY
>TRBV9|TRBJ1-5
ASSVDPSSNQPQH
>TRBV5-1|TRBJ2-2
ASSLSAGTGELF
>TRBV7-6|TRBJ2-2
ASSQDIPQVTGELF
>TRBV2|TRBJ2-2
ASSGSYQGELF
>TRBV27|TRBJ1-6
ASSFNLRSGFYSPLH
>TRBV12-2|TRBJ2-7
ASRFGQGTYEQY
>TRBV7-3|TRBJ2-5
ASSLLAGQETQY
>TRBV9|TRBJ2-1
ASSVVPSGYNEQF
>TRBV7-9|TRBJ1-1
ASSPGGTGAF
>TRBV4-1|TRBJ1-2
ASSQDTGAWGGYT
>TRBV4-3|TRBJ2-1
ASSPATTSAFEQF
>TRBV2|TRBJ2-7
ASSELSGRRQY
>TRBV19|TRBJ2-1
ASSIDRGNEQF
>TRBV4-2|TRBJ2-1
ASSQDSDEQF
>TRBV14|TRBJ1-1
ASSQAVYTEAF
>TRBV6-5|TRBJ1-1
ASTPPGDTEAF
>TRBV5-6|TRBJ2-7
ASSFITYEQY
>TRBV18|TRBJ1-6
ASSLSGSDNSPLH
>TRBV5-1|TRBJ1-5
ASSLGGQDQPQH
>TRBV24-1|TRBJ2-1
ATSGTSGSFFEQF
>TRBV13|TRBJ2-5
ASSLRTAIQETQY
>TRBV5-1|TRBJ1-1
ASSPLGGDLGTEAF
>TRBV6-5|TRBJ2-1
ASSSSGANSYNEQF
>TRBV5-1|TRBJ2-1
ASSPGQRDNEQF
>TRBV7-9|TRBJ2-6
ASSSQVGGTGANVLT
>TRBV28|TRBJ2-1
ASSVPGLVNEQF
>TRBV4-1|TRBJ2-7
ASSQATVGTDSSGEQY
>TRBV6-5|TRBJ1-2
ASGSSGAGGGGYT
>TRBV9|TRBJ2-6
ASSPRGDRSSGANVLT
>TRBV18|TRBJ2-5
ASSPRSAGGETQY
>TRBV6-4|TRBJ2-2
ASSISGANTGELF
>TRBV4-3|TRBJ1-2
ASSQDSGDSNYGYT
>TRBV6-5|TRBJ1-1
ASTRTGMNTEAF
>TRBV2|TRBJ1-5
ASSDTSSNQPQH
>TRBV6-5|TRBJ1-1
ASSYQGQGNTEAF
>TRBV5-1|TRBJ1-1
ASSLESGLAF
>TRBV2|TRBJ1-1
ASGGREYTEAF